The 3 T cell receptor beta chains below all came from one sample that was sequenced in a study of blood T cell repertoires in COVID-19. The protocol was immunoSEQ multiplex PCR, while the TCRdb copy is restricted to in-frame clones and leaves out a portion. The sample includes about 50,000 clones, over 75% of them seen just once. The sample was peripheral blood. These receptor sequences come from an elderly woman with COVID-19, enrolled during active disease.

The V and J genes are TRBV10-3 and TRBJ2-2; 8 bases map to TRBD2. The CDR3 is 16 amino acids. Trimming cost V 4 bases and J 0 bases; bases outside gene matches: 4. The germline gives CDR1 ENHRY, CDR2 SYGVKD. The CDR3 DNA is TGTGCCATCAGTGTTAGACTAGCGACGAACACCGGGGAGCTGTTTTTT. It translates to CAISVRLATNTGELFF.

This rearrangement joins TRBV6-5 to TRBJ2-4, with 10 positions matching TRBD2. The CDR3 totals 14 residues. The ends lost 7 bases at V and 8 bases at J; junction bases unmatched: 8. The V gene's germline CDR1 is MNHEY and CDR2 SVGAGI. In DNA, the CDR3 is TGTGCCAGCATTCCCAGCGGGAGGGGGGACATTCAGTACTTC. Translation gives CASIPSGRGDIQYF.

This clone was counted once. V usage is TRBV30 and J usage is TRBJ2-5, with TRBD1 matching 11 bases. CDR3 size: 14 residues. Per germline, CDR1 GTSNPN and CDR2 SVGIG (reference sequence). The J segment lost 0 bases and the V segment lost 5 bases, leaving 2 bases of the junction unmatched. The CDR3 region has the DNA TGTGCCTGGGGGACAGGGGGGGACCAAGAGACCCAGTACTTC. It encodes CAWGTGGDQETQYF.